These 15 T cell receptor beta chains originate from one sample sequenced in a study of vaccination and CD4 T cells after COVID-19. Their target antigens are unknown. The time point: late sampling 161 to 241 days after vaccination in a few convalescent patients. The treatment here: roughly 11-day PBMC culture with coronavirus spike peptide pools or control peptides (ViraFEST assay). Cultured CD4+ T-cell DNA underwent Oncomine TCR Beta short-read sequencing. TCRdb reprocessed the PCR reads with MiXCR, giving one entry per CDR3 protein. The profile shows around 21,000 distinct CDR3 sequences, 42% of them singletons. Sequenced here: CD4+ T cells from blood, cultured in vitro, sampled about 7 months after SARS-CoV-2 vaccination. Receptors originate from a human donor who had recovered from COVID-19.

This clonotype was counted between two and nine times. The rearrangement joins TRBV28 to TRBJ1-5; TRBD1 agrees at 7 bases. The ends lost 3 bases at V and 0 bases at J; junction bases unmatched: 2. This CDR3 has 15 residues. From germline, CDR1 is MDHEN and CDR2 SYDVKM. This CDR3 is CASSFQGDSNQPQHF. CDR3 DNA sequence: TGTGCCAGCAGTTTCCAGGGGGATAGCAATCAGCCCCAGCATTTT.

The chain recombines TRBV20-1 with TRBJ1-5; D is unclear. This CDR3 region has 15 residues. Between the trimmed V and J ends, which lost 1 base and 0 bases, there was a span of 10 bases. Germline V lookup: CDR1 DFQATT, CDR2 SNEGSKA (reference sequence). The CDR3 loop is CSARGSGNSNQPQHF. The CDR3 DNA reads as TGCAGTGCTAGAGGATCCGGGAATAGCAATCAGCCCCAGCATTTT.

J is TRBJ1-5 and V is TRBV27, with unresolved D. Trimming took 2 bases from V and 0 from J, leaving 5 bases between them. In germline, CDR1 is MNHEY, CDR2 SMNVEV (reference sequence). The length of the CDR3 is 14 residues. The CDR3 reads CASSLGDSNQPQHF. In DNA, the CDR3 is TGTGCCAGCAGTTTAGGAGATAGCAATCAGCCCCAGCATTTT.

In its sample, this clonotype is medium-sized. The rearrangement links TRBV7-9 to TRBJ1-2; D perhaps matches TRBD1 (5 bases). Looked up from germline, CDR1 is SEHNR and CDR2 is FQNEAQ (reference sequence). Trimming removed 5 bases at V and 5 bases at J, with 15 bases between. The CDR3 contains 14 residues. The CDR3 is CASSLRSPGYGYTF. The CDR3 DNA is TGTGCCAGCAGCCTAAGGAGCCCAGGGTATGGCTACACCTTC.

This clonotype was seen once. V and J are TRBV20-1 and TRBJ2-3, with D unclear. CDR3 length equals 14 residues. Germline lookup yields CDR1 DFQATT and CDR2 SNEGSKA (reference sequence). The V end lost 2 bases, the J end lost 0 bases, and 9 bases lay between the germline ends. Written as DNA, the CDR3 is TGCAGTGCTAGAAGTTACGCAAGCACAGATACGCAGTATTTT. Its translation: CSARSYASTDTQYF.

The chain recombines TRBV7-4 with TRBJ2-3; D is ambiguous. Germline V CDR1 and CDR2: SGHVT, SQSDAQ. This CDR3 has 14 amino acids. The V end was cut by 0 bases, the J end by 0 bases, with 4 bases between. The CDR3 region is CASSLARSTDTQYF. The CDR3 coding sequence is TGTGCCAGCAGCTTAGCGAGGAGCACAGATACGCAGTATTTT.

This chain joins TRBV28 and TRBJ2-6; no firm D call. CDR3 length: 15 residues. CDR1 is MDHEN and CDR2 is SYDVKM in the germline V gene. The V and J ends lost 5 bases and 1 base respectively, with 9 bases between them. The CDR3 here is CASSKQPSGANVLTF. The CDR3 region has the DNA TGTGCCAGCAGTAAACAACCATCTGGGGCCAACGTCCTGACTTTC. Full variable domain (outside the CDR3, taken from reference TRBV28 and TRBJ2-6): DVKVTQSSRYLVKRTGEKVFLECVQDMDHENMFWYRQDPGLGLRLIYFSYDVKMKEKGDIPEGYSVSREKKERFSLILESASTNQTSMYLCASSKQPSGANVLTFGAGSRLTVL.

This chain uses TRBV7-2 with TRBJ2-7; TRBD1 agrees at 9 bases. There are 13 residues in the CDR3. Germline V gene data show CDR1 as SGHTA and CDR2 as FQGNSA. With 4 bases clipped from V and 7 bases from J, the junction kept 5 bases outside the gene matches. The CDR3 is CASSWDRVREQYF. The CDR3 bases are TGTGCCAGCAGCTGGGACAGGGTGAGAGAGCAGTACTTC.

This sequence joins TRBV12-3 or TRBV12-4 and TRBJ1-6; D gene unclear. CDR3 length: 12 amino acids. The V end was cut by 7 bases, the J end by 9 bases, with 10 bases between. In DNA, the CDR3 is TGTGCCAGCACCTCCGGGCCTTCACCCCTCCACTTT. Amino acids: CASTSGPSPLHF.

This clonotype was seen a few times. V gene TRBV20-1 combines with J gene TRBJ1-6; weak D call: TRBD1 (6 bases). The CDR3 totals 16 residues. Looked up from germline, CDR1 is DFQATT and CDR2 is SNEGSKA (reference sequence). The V end lost 0 bases, the J end lost 6 bases, and 15 bases lay between the germline ends. The CDR3 DNA follows: TGCAGTGCTAGAGATCCAGGGCAGGGGAGTAATTCACCCCTCCACTTT. Its translation is CSARDPGQGSNSPLHF.

The chain carries TRBV7-8 and TRBJ2-7; D gene uncertain. This CDR3 region has 13 residues. Germline CDR1 and CDR2: SGHVS and FQNEAQ. V was cut by 5 bases and J by 5 bases, with 13 bases left in between. The chain's CDR3 is CASSPVRVDEQYF. The CDR3 DNA follows: TGTGCCAGCAGCCCCGTAAGGGTCGACGAGCAGTACTTC. The entire variable domain, with the rest obtained from reference TRBV7-8 and TRBJ2-7, is as follows: GAGVSQSPRYKVAKRGQDVALRCDPISGHVSLFWYQQALGQGPEFLTYFQNEAQLDKSGLPSDRFFAERPEGSVSTLKIQRTQQEDSAVYLCASSPVRVDEQYFGPGTRLTVT.

This clonotype was counted only a few times. CDR3 residues: CAISEPTLNTEAFF. The CDR3 coding sequence is TGTGCCATCAGTGAGCCCACATTGAACACTGAAGCTTTCTTT. V is TRBV10-3 and J is TRBJ1-1; D uncertain. V lost 2 bases and J 0 bases, leaving 7 bases between the germline ends. Germline loops: CDR1 ENHRY, CDR2 SYGVKD. The CDR3 totals 14 residues.

The chain employs TRBV15 and TRBJ1-1; D might be TRBD1 (6 bases). CDR3 length: 15 amino acids. CDR1 is LNHNV, CDR2 YYDKDF, per germline (reference sequence). The ends were cut back, 0 bases at V and 5 bases at J, with 13 bases in the middle. The CDR3 DNA sequence: TGTGCCACCAGCAGAGAAGGGGGGAGGTTTACTGAAGCTTTCTTT. Its protein is CATSREGGRFTEAFF.

This clonotype has just a few counts. The chain is built from TRBV7-2 and TRBJ2-7, with TRBD1 as a possible D gene (5 bases). Trimming cost V 4 bases and J 0 bases, with 13 bases left between them. The CDR3 extends over 15 amino acids. CDR1 SGHTA and CDR2 FQGNSA come from the germline V gene. CDR3 amino acids: CASSSRQISSYEQYF. CDR3 DNA sequence: TGTGCCAGCAGCTCCCGACAGATCAGCTCCTACGAGCAGTACTTC.

This clonotype was detected only a few times. The chain couples TRBV19 to TRBJ2-7, with TRBD1 matching 10 bases. The CDR3 runs to 18 residues. The V and J ends lost 1 base and 2 bases, in that order; junction bases with no gene match: 11. Germline V lookup: CDR1 LNHDA, CDR2 SQIVND (reference sequence). The CDR3 sequence: CASSIGVIRTGGTYEQYF. The CDR3, as DNA: TGTGCCAGTAGTATAGGTGTCATACGGACAGGGGGGACCTACGAGCAGTACTTC.